The clone carrying this TCR beta chain was counted a few times. Its specificity is not known. Treatment: oral pan-JAK inhibitor, 5-10 mg twice daily. Extracted RNA was reverse transcribed into cDNA, the sequencing template. The table came from immunoSEQ multiplex PCR; TCRdb's copy has only in-frame clones and leaves some out. Here the sample spans about 200,000 clones, around two fifths being singletons. These data belong to a study of CD8+ T cells in alopecia areata. V lost 0 bases to trimming and J lost 5 bases; unmatched junction nucleotides: 5. CDR1 SGHRS and CDR2 YFSETQ come from the germline V gene. The CDR3 has 15 residues. Study results and limitations: Throughout tofacitinib, many expanded lesional clones continued to persist in scalp and blood.

The specimen comprised CD4+ T cells sorted from blood, sampled between weeks 30 and 35, from a patient treated with tofacitinib. The clonotype was recovered from a human donor with alopecia areata. This chain joins TRBV5-1 and TRBJ2-5; 9 bases agree with TRBD2. In DNA form, the CDR3 reads TGCGCCAGCAGCTTGGGTGCTAGCGGGGACGAGACCCAGTACTTC. Its protein product is CASSLGASGDETQYF.